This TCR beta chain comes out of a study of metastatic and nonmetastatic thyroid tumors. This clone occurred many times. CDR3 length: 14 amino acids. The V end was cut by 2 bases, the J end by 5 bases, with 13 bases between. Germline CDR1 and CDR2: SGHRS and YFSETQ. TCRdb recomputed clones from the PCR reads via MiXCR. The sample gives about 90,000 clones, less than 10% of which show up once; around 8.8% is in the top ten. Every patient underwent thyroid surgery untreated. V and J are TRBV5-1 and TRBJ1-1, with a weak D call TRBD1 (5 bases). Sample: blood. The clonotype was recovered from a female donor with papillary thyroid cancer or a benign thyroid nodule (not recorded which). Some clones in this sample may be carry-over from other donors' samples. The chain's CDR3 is CASSLRDGGTEAFF. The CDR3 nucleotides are TGCGCCAGCAGCTTAAGGGACGGGGGGACTGAAGCTTTCTTT.